This entry concerns a single TCR beta chain. Its cognate antigen is unknown. From germline, CDR1 is LNHDA and CDR2 SQIVND (reference sequence). V was cut by 4 bases and J by 2 bases, with 27 bases left in between. The CDR3 totals 20 residues. The data were taken from a study of cytomegalovirus exposure and HLA in healthy donors. Study-level points and caveats: Some V segments could not be told apart, so they were left out, TRBV6-2 and TRBV6-3 among them.

Each donor was nominally healthy when sampled (though unrecorded immune exposures were likely). The PCR had 60 Vbeta and 13 Jbeta primers. TCRdb's table, derived via immunoSEQ multiplex PCR, lists solely in-frame clones and lacks some. The sample includes about 160,000 clones, approximately 80% seen only once; the top ten take around 6.7%. J is TRBJ1-5 and V is TRBV19, with no clear D. The clonotype comes from a woman aged 25-40 years in good health and CMV-seropositive. The specimen sequenced was PBMCs. Here the CDR3 reads CASSTSWGIGISHGNQPQHF. The CDR3 DNA reads TGTGCCAGTAGTACTTCCTGGGGAATCGGGATATCACACGGCAATCAGCCCCAGCATTTT.